These 6 T cell receptor beta chains came from one sample sequenced in a study of blood T cell repertoires in COVID-19. Repertoires were generated with immunoSEQ multiplex PCR, while TCRdb's copy carries only in-frame clones and drops some. Among around 300,000 clones listed, 80% to 90% were seen once. Sequencing was carried out using PBMCs or T cells enriched from blood (not recorded which). Receptors were obtained from a woman between 18 and 29 years old who had recovered from COVID-19.

The chain has TRBV30 and TRBJ1-1; no clear D. V lost 1 base to trimming and J lost 4 bases, with 4 bases between them. Germline lookup yields CDR1 GTSNPN and CDR2 SVGIG (reference sequence). This CDR3 spans 11 amino acids. The CDR3 sequence: CAWSELTEAFF. CDR3 DNA sequence: TGTGCCTGGAGTGAGCTCACTGAAGCTTTCTTT.

The CDR3 DNA reads as TGTGCCAGTAGTATCCAGACAGGGATTGACGAGCAGTACTTC. It specifies CASSIQTGIDEQYF. The gene calls are TRBV19 and TRBJ2-7; 7 bases line up with TRBD1. Trimming at V came to 3 bases and at J to 5 bases, leaving 7 bases not matched to a gene. The CDR3 has 14 amino acids. Germline CDR1 and CDR2: LNHDA and SQIVND (reference sequence).

J is TRBJ2-2 and V is TRBV9; D uncertain. Germline CDR1 SGDLS, CDR2 YYNGEE. The CDR3 length is 15 residues. Trimming removed 0 bases at V and 4 bases at J, with 10 bases between. CDR3 amino acids: CASSVENIPTGELFF. As DNA, the CDR3 is TGTGCCAGCAGCGTAGAGAACATACCCACCGGGGAGCTGTTTTTT.

This clone was seen a few times. The chain links TRBV2 to TRBJ2-1; 7 nucleotides agree with TRBD2. The CDR3 is made up of 15 amino acids. V lost 1 base and J lost 8; bases outside the gene matches: 8. Germline V gene lookup returns CDR1 SNHLY and CDR2 FYNNEI. CDR3 bases: TGTGCCAGCAGTGAAGGAGGGAATGCGGGGGATGAGCAGTTCTTC. Translation: CASSEGGNAGDEQFF.

CDR3 protein: CASSLDFGGQPQHF. In DNA, the CDR3 is TGTGCCAGCAGCTTAGATTTCGGGGGTCAGCCCCAGCATTTT. The chain joins TRBV11-2 to TRBJ1-5; D is possibly TRBD1 (5 bases). This CDR3 comprises 14 residues. V was trimmed by 0 bases and J by 6 bases, leaving 9 bases between them. The V gene's germline CDR1 is SGHAT and CDR2 FQNNGV.

CDR3 DNA: TGCGCCAGCAGCCAAGATCCGGTTTTTTTGGACTATGGCTACACCTTC. Residues: CASSQDPVFLDYGYTF. The V call is TRBV4-1, the J call TRBJ1-2; D is uncertain. This CDR3 comprises 16 residues. Germline CDR1 MGHRA, CDR2 YSYEKL. V gave up 0 bases and J gave up 3 bases, with 14 bases separating them.